These 25 T cell receptor beta chains originate from one sample sequenced in a study of circulating and synovial CD4+ cells in juvenile arthritis. Sequencing used immunoSEQ multiplex PCR; TCRdb keeps in-frame clones, though not all of them. The sample lists about 14,000 clones, 65% to 85% seen once, with more than 3.5% in the top ten. The sequencing input was CD4+ T cells from synovial fluid. The receptors stem from a human patient with juvenile idiopathic arthritis. Some clones in this sample may be carry-over from other donors' samples.

The rearrangement links TRBV7-9 to TRBJ1-2; 10 positions match TRBD1. Trimming took 5 bases from V and 1 from J; bases not matched to a gene: 7. Germline loops: CDR1 SEHNR, CDR2 FQNEAQ (reference sequence). The CDR3 totals 16 residues. The CDR3 DNA reads TGTGCCAGCAGCCTCGGACAGGGGGTAGTTAACTATGGCTACACCTTC. This gives the protein CASSLGQGVVNYGYTF.

This clone was detected only once. The chain is built from TRBV7-2 and TRBJ2-7; 9 bases match TRBD2. The CDR3 has 14 residues. V gave up 5 bases and J gave up 5 bases; unmatched junction bases: 7. Germline V gene lookup returns CDR1 SGHTA and CDR2 FQGNSA. Written as DNA, the CDR3 is TGTGCCAGCAGCCCATGGACTAGCGACCACGAGCAGTACTTC. Protein product: CASSPWTSDHEQYF.

The chain joins TRBV5-6 to TRBJ2-3, with 10 nucleotides matching TRBD2. Germline V gene sequence: CDR1 SGHDT, CDR2 YYEEEE. The CDR3 consists of 17 residues. The junction had 7 bases not matched to a gene; V was cut back by 1 base and J by 2 bases. The CDR3 region has the DNA TGTGCCAGCAGCTTGAGGCCTAGCGGGGGAATCACAGATACGCAGTATTTT. Its protein is CASSLRPSGGITDTQYF.

The DNA for the CDR3 is TGTGCCAGCAGACCCAGGAGGGCCAACACTTATAGCAATCAGCCCCAGCATTTT. This gives the protein CASRPRRANTYSNQPQHF. The V gene is TRBV28, the J gene TRBJ1-5; no firm D call. Germline V gives CDR1 MDHEN, CDR2 SYDVKM. The CDR3 spans 18 residues. Between the trimmed V and J ends, which lost 6 bases and 0 bases, there was a span of 21 bases.

The V gene is TRBV19, the J gene TRBJ1-1; 7 positions agree with TRBD1. The CDR3 is 15 residues long. Trimming cost V 7 bases and J 1 base; bases outside gene matches: 9. Germline assignment: CDR1 LNHDA and CDR2 SQIVND (reference sequence). The CDR3 protein is CASIGGGPWNTEAFF. CDR3 sequence (DNA): TGTGCCAGTATCGGAGGGGGCCCGTGGAACACTGAAGCTTTCTTT.

This clone was counted once. The chain is built from TRBV19 and TRBJ2-4, with TRBD1 as a possible D gene (7 bases). Trimming removed 9 bases from V and 5 bases from J, with 14 bases in between. The CDR3 length is 13 residues. Germline CDR1 and CDR2: LNHDA and SQIVND (reference sequence). The CDR3 here is CASRRGRENIQYF. DNA of the CDR3: TGTGCCAGCCGGAGGGGGCGAGAAAACATTCAGTACTTC.

This clone was picked up a small number of times. The V call is TRBV7-2, the J call TRBJ1-3, with unresolved D. The CDR3 is made up of 15 amino acids. Germline CDR1 reads SGHTA; CDR2 reads FQGNSA. With 4 bases removed from V and 0 bases from J, the gap between germline ends came to 10 bases. CDR3 sequence: CASSSRRSSGNTIYF. CDR3 bases: TGTGCCAGCAGCTCAAGACGGAGCTCTGGAAACACCATATATTTT.

This chain links TRBV28 with TRBJ1-5, with TRBD1 matching over 7 bases. This CDR3 region has 15 residues. With 5 bases clipped from V and 4 bases from J, the junction kept 8 bases outside the gene matches. Germline V lookup: CDR1 MDHEN, CDR2 SYDVKM. The CDR3 DNA follows: TGTGCCAGCAGTCCAACAGGGACAGCAAATCAGCCCCAGCATTTT. This encodes CASSPTGTANQPQHF.

CDR3 sequence reads: CASSWGGVVNTEAFF. The CDR3 coding sequence is TGTGCCAGCTCCTGGGGGGGGGTTGTGAACACTGAAGCTTTCTTT. This sequence joins TRBV7-9 and TRBJ1-1, with a possible D match to TRBD1 (5 bases). The CDR3 is 15 residues long. Germline CDR1 and CDR2: SEHNR and FQNEAQ (reference sequence). The V gene lost 8 bases and the J gene lost 0 bases, with 16 bases spanning the gap.

This sequence joins TRBV9 and TRBJ2-1; 7 positions agree with TRBD1. This CDR3 has 14 amino acids. V trimming: 0 bases; J trimming: 8 bases; junction bases outside the gene matches: 5. Per the germline V gene, CDR1 is SGDLS and CDR2 is YYNGEE. CDR3 sequence: CASSVAYRGDEQFF. As DNA, the CDR3 is TGTGCCAGCAGCGTAGCCTACAGGGGAGATGAGCAGTTCTTC.

In DNA, the CDR3 is TGTGCCAGCAGCAGGGAAGGTACTGAAGCTTTCTTT. The encoded protein is CASSREGTEAFF. The rearrangement uses TRBV6-5 and TRBJ1-1, with D perhaps TRBD1 (5 bases). Trimming left V 6 bases short and J 5 bases short, with 10 bases between. CDR3 length equals 12 residues. Germline lookup yields CDR1 MNHEY and CDR2 SVGAGI.

The rearrangement uses TRBV9 and TRBJ2-1; 8 bases fit TRBD2. The germline V gene has CDR1 SGDLS and CDR2 YYNGEE. Losses at the gene ends were 5 bases for V and 4 bases for J; bases not matched to a gene: 11. This CDR3 is built from 16 residues. The chain's CDR3 is CASSTGGATYYNEQFF. DNA for the CDR3: TGTGCCAGCAGTACGGGGGGGGCCACTTATTACAATGAGCAGTTCTTC.

V usage is TRBV29-1 and J usage is TRBJ1-1; D gene unclear. The CDR3 has 12 residues. Germline CDR1 and CDR2: SQVTM and ANQGSEA. V lost 0 bases and J lost 11, with 13 bases in between. The CDR3 loop reads CSVEDSYGSAFF. The CDR3 DNA sequence: TGCAGCGTTGAAGATTCTTACGGGTCGGCTTTCTTT.

The genes are TRBV30 and TRBJ2-3; no clear D gene. The ends were cut back, 4 bases at V and 2 bases at J, with 4 bases in the middle. The CDR3 contains 11 residues. Germline V CDR1 and CDR2: GTSNPN, SVGIG (reference sequence). The CDR3 here is CAWTNTDTQYF. The CDR3 DNA is TGTGCCTGGACTAACACAGATACGCAGTATTTT.

The chain has TRBV30 and TRBJ1-1; a weak D match, TRBD1 (5 bases). Germline V gene sequence: CDR1 GTSNPN, CDR2 SVGIG (reference sequence). The CDR3 length is 16 residues. V lost 3 bases and J lost 3, with 20 bases in between. CDR3 coding DNA: TGTGCCTGGAGATGGGTGGCGGCAGGGCGATACACTGAAGCTTTCTTT. Its protein is CAWRWVAAGRYTEAFF. The variable domain in full, with the rest retrieved from reference TRBV30 and TRBJ1-1, is SQTIHQWPATLVQPVGSPLSLECTVEGTSNPNLYWYRQAAGRGLQLLFYSVGIGQISSEVPQNLSASRPQDRQFILSSKKLLLSDSGFYLCAWRWVAAGRYTEAFFGQGTRLTVV.

The chain joins TRBV5-4 to TRBJ2-2; either TRBD1 or TRBD2 may supply D (7 bases each). This CDR3 has 17 residues. The V end was cut by 4 bases, the J end by 0 bases, with 16 bases between. The V gene's germline CDR1 is SGHNT and CDR2 YYREEE (reference sequence). The CDR3 coding sequence is TGTGCCAGCAGCCTGGGAGGGGGCCCTTCGAACACCGGGGAGCTGTTTTTT. This sequence encodes CASSLGGGPSNTGELFF.

This clone was counted a single time. V is TRBV6-1 and J is TRBJ1-4; the D gene is possibly TRBD1 (6 bases). This CDR3 is built from 14 residues. V was pared by 4 bases and J by 8 bases, with 14 bases between. Germline loops: CDR1 MNHNS, CDR2 SASEGT. Here the CDR3 DNA reads TGTGCCAGCAGTGGAACAGGGTACGGGGAAAAACTGTTTTTT. Translating gives CASSGTGYGEKLFF.

This chain links TRBV7-9 with TRBJ1-2; D call uncertain. This CDR3 is built from 11 residues. Germline lookup yields CDR1 SEHNR and CDR2 FQNEAQ (reference sequence). The ends were cut back, 5 bases at V and 8 bases at J, with 9 bases in the middle. The CDR3 protein is CASSRIEGYTF. CDR3 DNA: TGTGCCAGCAGCCGAATTGAGGGCTACACCTTC.

This clone came up a few times. The chain is built from TRBV10-3 and TRBJ2-7; no definite D call. Trimming left V 6 bases short and J 7 bases short, with 4 bases between. Germline CDR1 reads ENHRY; CDR2 reads SYGVKD. This CDR3 contains 9 residues. CDR3 nucleotides: TGTGCCATCAGGAGAGAGCAGTACTTC. It codes for CAIRREQYF.

This clone was counted once. The V gene is TRBV5-6, the J gene TRBJ2-7; no clear D. Trimming stripped 1 base from V and 4 bases from J, with 6 bases between. This CDR3 region has 12 residues. The germline CDR1 and CDR2 sequences are SGHDT and YYEEEE. CDR3 nucleotides: TGTGCCAGCAGCTTGTTCAATTACGAGCAGTACTTC. Amino acids: CASSLFNYEQYF.

The chain recombines TRBV7-9 with TRBJ1-2; 9 positions agree with TRBD1. The germline CDR1 and CDR2 sequences are SEHNR and FQNEAQ (reference sequence). J lost 3 bases, V lost 4 bases, and 6 bases had no gene match. CDR3 length equals 15 residues. CDR3 protein: CASSSTGTGHYGYTF. The CDR3 DNA sequence: TGTGCCAGCAGCTCAACCGGGACAGGGCACTATGGCTACACCTTC.

The genes are TRBV6-5 and TRBJ2-1; D not resolved. Trimming left V 0 bases short and J 2 bases short, with 5 bases between. From germline, CDR1 is MNHEY and CDR2 SVGAGI. The CDR3 runs to 14 residues. CDR3 in amino acids: CASSYSAAYNEQFF. CDR3 sequence (DNA): TGTGCCAGCAGTTACTCTGCGGCCTACAATGAGCAGTTCTTC.

The table lists this clone with a count of one. V usage is TRBV18 and J usage is TRBJ2-1, with D possibly TRBD2 on 7 matching bases. Deletions cut 4 bases from V and 4 bases from J, with 11 bases between. The V gene's germline CDR1 is KGHSH and CDR2 LQKENI. This CDR3 contains 14 residues. The CDR3 is CASSQRGGYNEQFF. DNA for the CDR3: TGTGCCAGCTCACAAAGGGGGGGTTACAATGAGCAGTTCTTC.

Only a few counts were recorded for this clone. The chain has TRBV5-6 and TRBJ1-1; D unresolved. CDR1 and CDR2 from the germline V gene are SGHDT and YYEEEE. Trimming pared 6 bases from V and 0 bases from J, leaving 12 bases between. CDR3 size: 14 residues. CDR3 coding DNA: TGTGCCAGCACCCGCGGACTCCTGAACACTGAAGCTTTCTTT. This gives the protein CASTRGLLNTEAFF.

The CDR3 loop reads CASSPYREPYGYTF. In nucleotides, the CDR3 is TGTGCCAGCAGCCCATACAGGGAGCCCTATGGCTACACCTTC. V gene TRBV7-2 combines with J gene TRBJ1-2; a weak D match, TRBD1 (6 bases). V was clipped by 5 bases and J by 4 bases, with 14 bases between them. Looked up from germline, CDR1 is SGHTA and CDR2 is FQGNSA. The CDR3 extends over 14 amino acids.